These 9 T cell receptor beta chains originate from one sample sequenced in a study of graft-versus-host responses after intestinal transplantation. The repertoire was sequenced with immunoSEQ multiplex PCR; TCRdb's copy has only in-frame clones and lacks some. The sample contains around 9,500 clones, approximately 87% of which appear only once. The source was PBMCs, collected 242 days after intestinal transplant. The receptors here all came from a human patient who received an intestinal transplant, so some T cells may come from the graft donor.

This clone was counted only a few times. This chain joins TRBV9 and TRBJ2-7, with TRBD1 identical over 9 bases. Germline trimming cut 0 bases from V and 4 bases from J; bases unmatched to any gene: 2. Germline lookup yields CDR1 SGDLS and CDR2 YYNGEE. The CDR3 covers 14 residues. The CDR3 loop reads CASSVDGQGYEQYF. CDR3 nucleotides: TGTGCCAGCAGCGTAGATGGACAGGGGTACGAGCAGTACTTC. The full variable domain, with the rest looked up from reference TRBV9 and TRBJ2-7, is DSGVTQTPKHLITATGQRVTLRCSPRSGDLSVYWYQQSLDQGLQFLIQYYNGEERAKGNILERFSAQQFPDLHSELNLSSLELGDSALYFCASSVDGQGYEQYFGPGTRLTVT.

CDR3 amino acids: CASSLETAADTQYF. CDR3 nucleotides: TGCGCCAGCAGCTTAGAAACGGCGGCAGATACGCAGTATTTT. The V gene is TRBV5-1, the J gene TRBJ2-3; D is unclear. V was cut by 2 bases and J by 4 bases, with 11 bases left in between. This CDR3 is built from 14 residues. The V gene's germline CDR1 is SGHRS and CDR2 YFSETQ.

The V call is TRBV5-4, the J call TRBJ1-5; no clear D. The V and J ends lost 0 bases and 6 bases respectively, with 7 bases between them. Germline-derived CDR1 and CDR2 are SGHNT and YYREEE (reference sequence). The CDR3 is made up of 13 amino acids. The CDR3 coding sequence is TGTGCCAGCAGCTTGGTCCCAGGTCAGCCCCAGCATTTT. Residues: CASSLVPGQPQHF.

The CDR3 here is CASSLEGRLAGASSTDTQYF. The DNA for the CDR3 is TGCGCCAGCAGCTTGGAAGGGCGCCTAGCGGGAGCCTCTAGCACAGATACGCAGTATTTT. The chain employs TRBV5-1 and TRBJ2-3; 10 bases line up with TRBD2. Germline V gene lookup returns CDR1 SGHRS and CDR2 YFSETQ. The CDR3 covers 20 residues. The V gene end was trimmed by 0 bases and the J gene end by 0 bases; junction bases not matched to a gene: 13.

This clone was seen once. Distinct nucleotide sequences in the sample also encode this CDR3. The V call is TRBV28, the J call TRBJ1-1; possible D gene TRBD1, 6 bases. From germline, CDR1 is MDHEN and CDR2 SYDVKM. With 6 bases removed from V and 8 bases from J, the gap between germline ends came to 22 bases. This CDR3 is 15 amino acids long. In nucleotides, the CDR3 is TGTGCCAGCAGCCTTCATTCAGGGGCTCCCCTCGAAGCTTTCTTT. Its protein product is CASSLHSGAPLEAFF.

V gene TRBV5-1 combines with J gene TRBJ2-3; D gene unclear. Germline V CDR1 and CDR2: SGHRS, YFSETQ. The CDR3 has 16 residues. The V gene lost 1 base and the J gene lost 2 bases, with 14 bases spanning the gap. The CDR3 here is CASSLKSVMSTDTQYF. The CDR3 DNA reads TGCGCCAGCAGCTTGAAGTCAGTGATGTCCACAGATACGCAGTATTTT.

The CDR3 nucleotides read TGTGCCAGCAGCCAATCGTATCCCCCCCGTACTAGCGGGAACAATGAGCAGTTCTTC. This translates into CASSQSYPPRTSGNNEQFF. The chain combines TRBV9 with TRBJ2-1; 10 bases agree with TRBD2. Germline V gene lookup returns CDR1 SGDLS and CDR2 YYNGEE. The V segment lost 4 bases and the J segment 5 bases; nucleotides outside the gene matches: 18. The CDR3 loop spans 19 amino acids.

This sequence joins TRBV25-1 and TRBJ2-1; 12 bases align to TRBD2. The germline V gene has CDR1 MGHDK and CDR2 SYGVNS. The J segment lost 5 bases and the V segment lost 6 bases, leaving 2 bases of the junction unmatched. CDR3 size: 14 residues. The CDR3 region has the DNA TGTGCCAGCAGCTGGACTAGCGGGGACAATGAGCAGTTCTTC. Amino acid sequence: CASSWTSGDNEQFF.

The gene calls are TRBV25-1 and TRBJ1-2, with D possibly matching TRBD1 (6 bases). Trimming left V 7 bases short and J 6 bases short, with 21 bases between. The CDR3 totals 15 residues. Germline CDR1 MGHDK, CDR2 SYGVNS. CDR3 nucleotide sequence: TGTGCCAGCAACGGAGGGGGGCAGGGTCGACATGGCTACACCTTC. It yields the protein CASNGGGQGRHGYTF.